This T cell receptor (beta chain) was captured in a study of shared clonotypes between healthy human individuals. At the level of the study: Plates per donor: three CD4 naive, three CD4 memory, two CD8 naive, one CD8 memory.

CD45RO-negative cells were positively selected for CCR7, leaving out terminally differentiated effector memory CD45RA+ cells. Comments on this clone: Its antigen is currently unknown.

Germline V gives CDR1 MNHEY, CDR2 SMNVEV (reference sequence). This CDR3 spans 13 amino acids. V was trimmed by 7 bases and J by 0 bases, leaving 9 bases between them. Measured with immunoSEQ multiplex PCR; TCRdb has only the in-frame clones, and not every one. The data hold approximately 2,200,000 clones, with about 92% observed a single time. Study findings and constraints: Naive subsets typically showed greater estimated richness than memory subsets.

The sequence was obtained from a man between 18 and 29 years old in good health. Some clones in this sample may be carry-over from other donors' samples. The chain is built from TRBV27 and TRBJ1-2; no clear D gene. The specimen sequenced was naive CD8+ T cells from PBMCs. The CDR3 coding sequence is TGTGCCAGCATCCACACAGCTAACTATGGCTACACCTTC. Its translation: CASIHTANYGYTF.